This T cell receptor (beta chain) derives from a study of T cell changes during pregnancy in multiple sclerosis. The V gene's germline CDR1 is KGHSH and CDR2 LQKENI. J gave up 1 base and V 4 bases, and 6 bases lay outside the gene matches. This CDR3 has 15 amino acids. Repertoires were generated with immunoSEQ multiplex PCR, while TCRdb's copy carries only in-frame clones and drops some. The repertoire holds tens of thousands of clones, with around nine tenths as singletons. This TCR came from a female donor with multiple sclerosis, enrolled in a pregnancy study. The material was peripheral blood, obtained in the second trimester of pregnancy. The rearrangement links TRBV18 to TRBJ2-5; 7 bases agree with TRBD2. In nucleotides, the CDR3 is TGTGCCAGCTCACTGGGAACTAGCGCCCAAGAGACCCAGTACTTC. It yields the protein CASSLGTSAQETQYF. The full variable domain, with the rest looked up from reference TRBV18 and TRBJ2-5, is NAGVMQNPRHLVRRRGQEARLRCSPMKGHSHVYWYRQLPEEGLKFMVYLQKENIIDESGMPKERFSAEFPKEGPSILRIQQVVRGDSAAYFCASSLGTSAQETQYFGPGTRLLVL.